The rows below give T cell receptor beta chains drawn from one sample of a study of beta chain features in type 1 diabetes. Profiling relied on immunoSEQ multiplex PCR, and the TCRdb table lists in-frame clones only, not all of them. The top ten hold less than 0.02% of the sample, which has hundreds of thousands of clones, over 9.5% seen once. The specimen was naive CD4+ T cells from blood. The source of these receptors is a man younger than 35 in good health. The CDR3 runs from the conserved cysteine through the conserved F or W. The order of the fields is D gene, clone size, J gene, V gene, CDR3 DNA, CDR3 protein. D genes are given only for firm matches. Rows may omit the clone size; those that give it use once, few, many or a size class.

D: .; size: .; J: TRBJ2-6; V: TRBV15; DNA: TGTGCCACCAGCAGACGCGGGGGCGGAAACGGGGCCAACGTCCTGACTTTC; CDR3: CATSRRGGGNGANVLTF
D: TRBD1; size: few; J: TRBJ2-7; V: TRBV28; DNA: TGTGCCAGCAGTCTTCGACAGGGTTCCTACGAGCAGTACTTC; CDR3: CASSLRQGSYEQYF
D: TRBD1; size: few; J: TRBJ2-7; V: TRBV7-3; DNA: TGTGCCAGCAGCTCAGGTGGGACAGGATCGTACGAGCAGTACTTC; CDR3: CASSSGGTGSYEQYF
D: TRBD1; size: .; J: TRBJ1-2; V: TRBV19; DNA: TGTGCCAGTAGTGTCGGACAGGGTAATGGCTACACCTTC; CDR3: CASSVGQGNGYTF
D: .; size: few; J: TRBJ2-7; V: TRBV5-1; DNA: TGCGCCAGCAGCTTAGTTGGGAGCTACGAGCAGTACTTC; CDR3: CASSLVGSYEQYF
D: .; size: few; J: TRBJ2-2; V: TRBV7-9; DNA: TGTGCCAGCAGCTTAGTCGCGAACACCGGGGAGCTGTTTTTT; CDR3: CASSLVANTGELFF
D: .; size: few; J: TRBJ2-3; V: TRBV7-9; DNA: TGTGCCAGCAATACGGGAGATACGCAGTATTTT; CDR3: CASNTGDTQYF
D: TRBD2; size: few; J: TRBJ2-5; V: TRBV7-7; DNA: TGTGCTAGCAGCAGACTACTAGCGGGAGTTGAGACCCAGTACTTC; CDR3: CASSRLLAGVETQYF
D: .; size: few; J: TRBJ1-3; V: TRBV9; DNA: TGTGCCAGCAGCCCGAGCCCCGGGACAAATGGAAACACCATATATTTT; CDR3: CASSPSPGTNGNTIYF
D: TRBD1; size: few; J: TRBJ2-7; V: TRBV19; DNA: TGTGCCAGTACCCCAGGACAGGGTGGCTACGAGCAGTACTTC; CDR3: CASTPGQGGYEQYF
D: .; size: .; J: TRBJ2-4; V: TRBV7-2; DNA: TGTGCCAGCAGCTTAGAGGTGGAGGGACCTCAGTACTTC; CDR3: CASSLEVEGPQYF
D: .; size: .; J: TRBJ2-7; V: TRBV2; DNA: TGTGCCAGCAGTGACCAGGGGCAAGTGCAGTACTTC; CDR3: CASSDQGQVQYF
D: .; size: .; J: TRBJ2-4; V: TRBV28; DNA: TGTGCCAGCAGTTCGGGCGGGACGGGGGCCAAAAACATTCAGTACTTC; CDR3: CASSSGGTGAKNIQYF
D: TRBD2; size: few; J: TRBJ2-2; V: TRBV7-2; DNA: TGTGCCAGCAGCCTACTAGCGGGAGGGACCACCGGGGAGCTGTTTTTT; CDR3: CASSLLAGGTTGELFF
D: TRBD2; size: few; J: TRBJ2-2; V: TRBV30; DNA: TGTGCCTGGAGTGTAAAGCGTCTAGCGGGGTCCGGGGAGCTGTTTTTT; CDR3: CAWSVKRLAGSGELFF
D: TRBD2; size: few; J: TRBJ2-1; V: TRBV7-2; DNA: TGTGCCAGCAGCAAGACTAGCGGGGGGATCAATGAGCAGTTCTTC; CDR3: CASSKTSGGINEQFF
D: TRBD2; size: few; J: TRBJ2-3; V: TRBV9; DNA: TGTGCCAGCAGCGTAGTAGTTGGTCCTAGCGGGAGATCAGATACGCAGTATTTT; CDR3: CASSVVVGPSGRSDTQYF
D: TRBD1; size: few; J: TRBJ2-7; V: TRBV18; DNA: TGTGCCAGCTCACCACCGGGACAGGGGGTATACGAGCAGTACTTC; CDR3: CASSPPGQGVYEQYF
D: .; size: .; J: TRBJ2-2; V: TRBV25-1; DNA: TGTGCCAGCACGGAATCAGGCTCGGCCGGGGAGCTGTTTTTT; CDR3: CASTESGSAGELFF
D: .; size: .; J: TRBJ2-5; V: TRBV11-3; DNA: TGTGCCAGCAGCTCGGGACTCCGGGGAGGAGAGACCCAGTACTTC; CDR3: CASSSGLRGGETQYF
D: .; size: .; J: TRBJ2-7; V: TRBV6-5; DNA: TGTGCCAGCAGTTACTCTGGGGGCCTCTACGAGCAGTACTTC; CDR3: CASSYSGGLYEQYF
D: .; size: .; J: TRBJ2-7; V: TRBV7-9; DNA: TGTGCCAGCAGCTTAGGAGAGGAACACGAGCAGTACTTC; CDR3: CASSLGEEHEQYF
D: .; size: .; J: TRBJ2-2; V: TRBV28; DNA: TGTGCCAGCAGTTCGGACATGGACACCGGGGAGCTGTTTTTT; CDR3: CASSSDMDTGELFF
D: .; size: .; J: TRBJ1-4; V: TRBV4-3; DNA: TGCGCCAGCAGCCAAGTTTTCGGCAGAGGGAATGAAAAACTGTTTTTT; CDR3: CASSQVFGRGNEKLFF
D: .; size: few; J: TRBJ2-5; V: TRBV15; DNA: TGTGCCACCAGCCCTCGCGACGGCAGCGGGTTGACCCAGTACTTC; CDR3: CATSPRDGSGLTQYF
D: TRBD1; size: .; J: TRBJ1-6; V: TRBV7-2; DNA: TGTGCCAGCAGCTTAGGGACAGGGTATAATTCACCCCTCCACTTT; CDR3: CASSLGTGYNSPLHF